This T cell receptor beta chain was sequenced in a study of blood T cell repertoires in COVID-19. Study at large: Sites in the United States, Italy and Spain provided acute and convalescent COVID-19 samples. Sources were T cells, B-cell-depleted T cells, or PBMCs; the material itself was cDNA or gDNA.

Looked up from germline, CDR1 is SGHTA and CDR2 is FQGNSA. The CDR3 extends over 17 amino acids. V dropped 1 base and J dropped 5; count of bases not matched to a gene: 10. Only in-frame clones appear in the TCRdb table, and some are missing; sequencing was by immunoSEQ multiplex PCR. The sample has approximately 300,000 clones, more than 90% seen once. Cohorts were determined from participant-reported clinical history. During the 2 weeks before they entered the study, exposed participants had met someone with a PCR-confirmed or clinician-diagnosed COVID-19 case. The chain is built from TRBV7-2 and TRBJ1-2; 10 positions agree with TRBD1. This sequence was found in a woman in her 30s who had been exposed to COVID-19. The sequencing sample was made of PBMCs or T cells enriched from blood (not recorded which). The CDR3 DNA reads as TGTGCCAGCAGCTTAGAGTATCGGACAGGGGGTAAATATGGCTACACCTTC. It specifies CASSLEYRTGGKYGYTF.